Presented here are 27 T cell receptor beta chains from one specimen sequenced in a study of PD-1 blockade in mismatch repair-deficient tumors. Some clones are missing from TCRdb's copy, which holds only in-frame ones; the method was immunoSEQ multiplex PCR. The table lists about 34,000 clones, less than 90% of them singletons. The sample here was PBMCs, taken 6 weeks after starting pembrolizumab. These receptor sequences come from an adult with mismatch repair-deficient cancer.

The CDR3, as DNA: TGTGCCAGCAGGTCATGGCAGGGGGCCGAGAAAGGCTACACCTTC. Translated, it gives CASRSWQGAEKGYTF. This rearrangement joins TRBV5-4 to TRBJ1-2; TRBD1 aligns across 8 bases. The trim removed 5 bases at V and 8 bases at J, leaving 14 bases unmatched. The length of the CDR3 is 15 residues. CDR1 and CDR2 from the germline V gene are SGHNT and YYREEE (reference sequence). The whole variable domain, remainder taken from reference TRBV5-4 and TRBJ1-2, is ETGVTQSPTHLIKTRGQQVTLRCSSQSGHNTVSWYQQALGQGPQFIFQYYREEENGRGNFPPRFSGLQFPNYSSELNVNALELDDSALYLCASRSWQGAEKGYTFGSGTRLTVV.

This chain connects TRBV2 to TRBJ2-7; D gene ambiguous. Germline CDR1 is SNHLY and CDR2 is FYNNEI. The CDR3 runs 13 residues. V was clipped by 4 bases and J by 5 bases, with 12 bases between them. The CDR3 DNA follows: TGTGCCAGCAGTGTTTCTAGAACCAACGAGCAGTACTTC. It codes for CASSVSRTNEQYF.

This clone was seen a single time. The chain uses TRBV2 and TRBJ1-2, with D possibly TRBD1 on 6 matching bases. V shed 4 bases and J shed 4 bases, with 13 bases lying between them. Germline V CDR1 and CDR2: SNHLY, FYNNEI. The CDR3 sequence is 14 residues long. CDR3 coding DNA: TGTGCCAGCAGTGGACCCGGACAGATCTATGGCTACACCTTC. It translates to CASSGPGQIYGYTF.

This chain links TRBV1 with TRBJ1-2; the table's D gene call, TRBD1, was not cross checked with the DNA. TRBV1 is noted as a pseudogene. CDR3 length: 14 residues. CDR3 residues: CTSSQDSGSYGYTF. In DNA form, the CDR3 reads TGCACCAGCAGCCAAGACTCAGGATCCTATGGCTACACCTTC.

This clone occurred once. The chain carries TRBV18 and TRBJ2-1, with 10 positions matching TRBD1. V dropped 1 base and J dropped 5; count of bases not matched to a gene: 2. The CDR3 has 15 residues. Germline V gene sequence: CDR1 KGHSH, CDR2 LQKENI. The CDR3 DNA is TGTGCCAGCTCACCACTGGGACAGGGGCACAATGAGCAGTTCTTC. Its translation: CASSPLGQGHNEQFF.

The chain carries TRBV4-1 and TRBJ1-2; TRBD1 matches at 7 bases. The CDR3 extends over 19 amino acids. V lost 4 bases to trimming and J lost 2 bases; unmatched junction nucleotides: 19. The germline CDR1 and CDR2 sequences are MGHRA and YSYEKL. The CDR3 reads CASSRVRDSVPPLNYGYTF. Written as DNA, the CDR3 is TGCGCCAGCAGCCGGGTTCGGGACAGCGTACCTCCACTCAACTATGGCTACACCTTC.

This clone was recorded once. This chain joins TRBV21-1 and TRBJ1-5; the DNA was not compared with TRBD1, the D call given in the table. TRBV21-1 counts as a pseudogene. CDR3 length: 17 amino acids. The DNA for the CDR3 is TGTGCCAGCAGCTTCCTTAGGGGGACAGGAGGCAATCAGCCCCAGCATTTT. This encodes CASSFLRGTGGNQPQHF.

The rearrangement links TRBV19 to TRBJ2-2; 10 bases are shared with TRBD2. V shed 6 bases and J 4 bases; nucleotides not matched to a gene: 5. Germline V gene lookup returns CDR1 LNHDA and CDR2 SQIVND (reference sequence). The CDR3 sequence is 15 residues long. The DNA for the CDR3 is TGTGCCAGTAGCCCCCGGACTAGCGGCACCGGGGAGCTGTTTTTT. This translates into CASSPRTSGTGELFF.

The sample holds a few counts of this clone. The chain uses TRBV30 and TRBJ2-7, with 10 nucleotides matching TRBD1. The CDR3 contains 14 residues. V trimming: 7 bases; J trimming: 3 bases; junction bases outside the gene matches: 9. Germline-derived CDR1 and CDR2 are GTSNPN and SVGIG (reference sequence). In nucleotides, the CDR3 is TGTGCCTCAAGCGGGACAGGGGCCGTCTACGAGCAGTACTTC. Translation gives CASSGTGAVYEQYF.

The rearrangement uses TRBV28 and TRBJ1-1, with TRBD1 as a possible D gene (6 bases). Per germline, CDR1 MDHEN and CDR2 SYDVKM. The CDR3 extends over 16 amino acids. Trimming took 3 bases from V and 6 from J, leaving 20 bases between them. The CDR3 bases are TGTGCCAGCAGTTTGAATTTGGGAGGGGGGAGCCCTGAAGCTTTCTTT. It encodes CASSLNLGGGSPEAFF.

CDR3 in amino acids: CASSHLQPGRMNTEAFF. DNA of the CDR3: TGCGCCAGCAGTCACCTCCAGCCAGGGCGAATGAACACTGAAGCTTTCTTT. The chain couples TRBV23-1 to TRBJ1-1; maybe TRBD1 (5 bases). TRBV23-1 is filed as an ORF, its function uncertain. The CDR3 has 17 amino acids. Trimming pared 3 bases from V and 0 bases from J, leaving 17 bases between.

The chain has TRBV5-8 and TRBJ2-1; 10 bases match TRBD2. The V gene end was trimmed by 4 bases and the J gene end by 5 bases; junction bases not matched to a gene: 3. Germline assignment: CDR1 SGHTS and CDR2 YDEGEE. The CDR3 has 14 residues. The DNA of the CDR3 is TGTGCCAGCAGCCGCACTAGCGGGAACAATGAGCAGTTCTTC. It yields the protein CASSRTSGNNEQFF.

The V and J genes are TRBV6-5 and TRBJ1-1, with 7 bases matching TRBD1. CDR3 length: 15 amino acids. V lost 7 bases and J lost 2; bases outside the gene matches: 10. Germline CDR1 is MNHEY and CDR2 is SVGAGI. DNA of the CDR3: TGTGCCAGCAACCATCAGGGGGTCAGCAACACTGAAGCTTTCTTT. Translating gives CASNHQGVSNTEAFF.

The chain couples TRBV16 to TRBJ1-1; a possible D gene is TRBD1 (5 bases). The V end lost 2 bases, the J end lost 0 bases, and 7 bases lay between the germline ends. Germline CDR1 KGHSY, CDR2 FQNENV. This CDR3 contains 14 residues. The CDR3 bases are TGTGCCAGCAGCCAACAACAGGTGAACACTGAAGCTTTCTTT. This codes for CASSQQQVNTEAFF.

This chain connects TRBV7-2 to TRBJ2-7; 10 bases map to TRBD2. Germline CDR1 SGHTA, CDR2 FQGNSA. CDR3 size: 15 residues. The V and J ends lost 6 bases and 4 bases, in that order; junction bases with no gene match: 9. CDR3 sequence (DNA): TGTGCCAGCAGTCCCCGGGGTAGCGGGAGGTACGAGCAGTACTTC. It specifies CASSPRGSGRYEQYF. The complete variable domain, with remaining parts taken from reference TRBV7-2 and TRBJ2-7, reads GAGVSQSPSNKVTEKGKDVELRCDPISGHTALYWYRQSLGQGLEFLIYFQGNSAPDKSGLPSDRFSAERTGGSVSTLTIQRTQQEDSAVYLCASSPRGSGRYEQYFGPGTRLTVT.

This rearrangement joins TRBV5-1 to TRBJ2-7, with D maybe TRBD1 (5 bases). Germline-derived CDR1 and CDR2 are SGHRS and YFSETQ. This CDR3 has 16 amino acids. V was trimmed by 1 base and J by 0 bases, leaving 14 bases between them. The CDR3 region is CASSLTLDTYSYEQYF. CDR3 DNA sequence: TGCGCCAGCAGCTTGACATTGGACACGTACTCCTACGAGCAGTACTTC.

V gene TRBV20-1 combines with J gene TRBJ1-1; no reliable D call. The germline V gene encodes CDR1 DFQATT and CDR2 SNEGSKA (reference sequence). The CDR3 extends over 8 amino acids. V was clipped by 8 bases and J by 9 bases, with 7 bases between them. CDR3 DNA sequence: TGCAGTTTCGGGAAAGCTTTCTTT. It is translated as CSFGKAFF.

The rearrangement uses TRBV18 and TRBJ1-5; 7 bases are shared with TRBD1. The germline V gene has CDR1 KGHSH and CDR2 LQKENI. Losses at the gene ends were 4 bases for V and 2 bases for J; bases not matched to a gene: 8. There are 16 residues in the CDR3. CDR3 in amino acids: CASSLLGGQGNQPQHF. In DNA, the CDR3 is TGTGCCAGCTCACTTCTAGGAGGACAGGGCAATCAGCCCCAGCATTTT.

This chain connects TRBV28 to TRBJ1-2; no definite D call. Germline CDR1 and CDR2: MDHEN and SYDVKM. This CDR3 contains 12 residues. Trimming shortened V by 7 bases and J by 5 bases, and 11 bases separated the two germline ends. The CDR3 reads CASIRGDYGYTF. The CDR3 coding sequence is TGTGCCAGCATCCGGGGAGATTATGGCTACACCTTC.

This sequence joins TRBV30 and TRBJ1-4, with 9 bases that match TRBD1. This CDR3 is built from 15 residues. Per the germline V gene, CDR1 is GTSNPN and CDR2 is SVGIG (reference sequence). Trimming removed 0 bases from V and 9 bases from J; junction bases left unmatched: 8. CDR3 in DNA: TGTGCCTGGAGTGTGGGAGGGACAGGGCGACAAAAACTGTTTTTT. It is translated as CAWSVGGTGRQKLFF.

This clone came up a few times. The chain uses TRBV5-1 and TRBJ2-7; 11 bases fit TRBD1. This CDR3 is built from 14 residues. CDR1 SGHRS and CDR2 YFSETQ come from the germline V gene. The trim removed 4 bases at V and 5 bases at J, leaving 5 bases unmatched. As DNA, the CDR3 is TGCGCCAGCAGCCTCAGGGACAGGGGGGACGAGCAGTACTTC. Translation: CASSLRDRGDEQYF.

In this sample, this clone turned up a few times. The chain has TRBV19 and TRBJ1-3; a possible D gene is TRBD1 (6 bases). This CDR3 has 16 amino acids. Deletions cut 7 bases from V and 0 bases from J, with 16 bases between. Germline V gene data show CDR1 as LNHDA and CDR2 as SQIVND (reference sequence). For the CDR3, the DNA is TGTGCCAGTACCCCGCAGGACAGTCGCTCTGGAAACACCATATATTTT. Translated, it gives CASTPQDSRSGNTIYF.

In nucleotides, the CDR3 is TGTGCCAGCAGCCAGGGGAGCCTCGGGGGCTACACCTTC. The encoded protein is CASSQGSLGGYTF. V and J are TRBV7-8 and TRBJ1-2; maybe TRBD1 (6 bases). Trimming removed 5 bases at V and 8 bases at J, with 15 bases between. CDR3 length equals 13 residues. Germline CDR1 SGHVS, CDR2 FQNEAQ.

V usage is TRBV7-7 and J usage is TRBJ2-5; a possible D gene is TRBD1 (5 bases). With 5 bases removed from V and 4 bases from J, the gap between germline ends came to 14 bases. The germline CDR1 and CDR2 sequences are SSHAT and FNYEAQ (reference sequence). This CDR3 comprises 14 residues. This CDR3 is CASSPSGRVETQYF. The CDR3 DNA is TGTGCCAGCAGCCCTTCAGGCAGGGTAGAGACCCAGTACTTC.

The chain links TRBV30 to TRBJ2-1; 11 positions match TRBD2. The germline V gene has CDR1 GTSNPN and CDR2 SVGIG (reference sequence). The CDR3 length is 16 residues. Germline trimming cut 0 bases from V and 4 bases from J; bases unmatched to any gene: 5. The CDR3 DNA sequence: TGTGCCTGGAGTGTATTTGGGACTAGCGGTTACAATGAGCAGTTCTTC. Translating gives CAWSVFGTSGYNEQFF.

The V gene is TRBV30, the J gene TRBJ2-3; perhaps TRBD2 as D (5 bases). CDR1 is GTSNPN, CDR2 SVGIG, per germline (reference sequence). The CDR3 covers 12 residues. V was shortened by 3 bases and J by 7 bases, with 11 bases between the two germline ends. The CDR3 here is CAWSRRENTQYF. The DNA of the CDR3 is TGTGCCTGGAGCCGTAGGGAGAATACGCAGTATTTT.

This clone was recorded once. The CDR3 DNA sequence: TGTGCCAGCAGGGGGGAGGCGGTTGAGCAGTTCTTC. Its protein is CASRGEAVEQFF. The chain joins TRBV7-2 to TRBJ2-1, with D perhaps TRBD2 (6 bases). This CDR3 is 12 amino acids long. V gave up 6 bases and J gave up 9 bases, with 12 bases separating them. Germline CDR1 SGHTA, CDR2 FQGNSA.